A single sample gave rise to the 30 T cell receptor beta chains below, sequenced in a study of T cells after yellow fever vaccination. MiXCR, applied by TCRdb to the 5' RACE reads, yields one record per CDR3 protein. This sample has fewer than 350,000 distinct CDR3 sequences, with over 8% found just once. Specimen: PBMCs, collected on the day of the first yellow fever vaccination. These receptors were collected from a man aged 18-30 years who received the YFV17D yellow fever vaccine.

This clonotype was observed a few times. The chain has TRBV5-1 and TRBJ1-2; TRBD1 aligns across 7 bases. CDR3 length: 15 residues. The germline V gene has CDR1 SGHRS and CDR2 YFSETQ. V was clipped by 6 bases and J by 2 bases; unmatched bases: 10. This CDR3 reads CASMVGGQLNYGYTF. CDR3 DNA sequence: TGCGCCAGCATGGTCGGGGGACAGCTGAACTATGGCTACACCTTC.

This chain connects TRBV27 to TRBJ1-2; 8 nucleotides line up with TRBD1. This CDR3 has 15 amino acids. The V segment lost 3 bases and the J segment 4 bases; nucleotides outside the gene matches: 7. Germline V CDR1 and CDR2: MNHEY, SMNVEV (reference sequence). The DNA for the CDR3 is TGTGCCAGCAGTTTGCAGGGGGCGCGGGTCTATGGCTACACCTTC. Protein product: CASSLQGARVYGYTF.

This chain links TRBV29-1 with TRBJ2-3; D is unclear. The CDR3 has 14 amino acids. The germline V gene encodes CDR1 SQVTM and CDR2 ANQGSEA. V lost 2 bases and J 5 bases, leaving 14 bases between the germline ends. CDR3 in DNA: TGCAGCGTTGAATGGGCGGTCTTCGGAGATACGCAGTATTTT. This translates into CSVEWAVFGDTQYF.

Note on this clonotype: One base away lies a much larger clone, so this may be a sequencing read error. The chain carries TRBV12-3 or TRBV12-4 and TRBJ1-6; D call uncertain. The V gene lost 4 bases and the J gene lost 8 bases, with 9 bases spanning the gap. The CDR3 runs to 13 residues. The CDR3 bases are TGTGCCAGCAGTTCCAGGTTGGATTCACCCCTCCACTTT. As protein: CASSSRLDSPLHF.

This chain's CDR3 is CASRETGSVRRTDTQYF. CDR3 coding DNA: TGCGCCAGCAGGGAGACAGGGTCTGTTCGAAGGACAGATACGCAGTATTTT. V gene TRBV10-2 combines with J gene TRBJ2-3, with 7 bases identical to TRBD1. J lost 3 bases, V lost 6 bases, and 15 bases had no gene match. This CDR3 is 17 amino acids long. Per the germline V gene, CDR1 is WSHSY and CDR2 is SAAADI.

The chain is built from TRBV4-2 and TRBJ1-1; D remains unclear. The CDR3 consists of 16 residues. Deletions cut 3 bases from V and 1 base from J, with 15 bases between. The V gene's germline CDR1 is LGHNA and CDR2 YNFKEQ. In DNA form, the CDR3 reads TGTGCCAGCAGCCAGGAGGCGTATTTTAAGAACACTGAAGCTTTCTTT. This encodes CASSQEAYFKNTEAFF.

In nucleotides, the CDR3 is TGTGCCAGCAGTACTTCTAGCGGGGGATTGGATGAGCAGTTCTTC. It yields the protein CASSTSSGGLDEQFF. The chain links TRBV28 to TRBJ2-1; 10 nucleotides line up with TRBD2. Germline V gives CDR1 MDHEN, CDR2 SYDVKM. The CDR3 loop spans 15 amino acids. The junction had 9 bases not matched to a gene; V was cut back by 5 bases and J by 8 bases. Together with reference TRBV28 and TRBJ2-1, the CDR3 gives the full variable domain: DVKVTQSSRYLVKRTGEKVFLECVQDMDHENMFWYRQDPGLGLRLIYFSYDVKMKEKGDIPEGYSVSREKKERFSLILESASTNQTSMYLCASSTSSGGLDEQFFGPGTRLTVL.

This clonotype has a handful of counts. The chain combines TRBV10-3 with TRBJ2-5, with TRBD1 matching 9 bases. The CDR3 runs to 16 residues. J gave up 3 bases and V 2 bases, and 7 bases lay outside the gene matches. Germline-derived CDR1 and CDR2 are ENHRY and SYGVKD. The CDR3 DNA follows: TGTGCCATCAGTGAGGTCCTAAGGGACAGGGAAGAGACCCAGTACTTC. As protein: CAISEVLRDREETQYF.

This clonotype was counted between two and nine times. The chain employs TRBV6-1 and TRBJ1-2, with D tentatively TRBD1 (6 bases). The ends were cut back, 2 bases at V and 3 bases at J, with 13 bases in the middle. Germline loops: CDR1 MNHNS, CDR2 SASEGT. The CDR3 is made up of 15 amino acids. The CDR3 loop reads CASSEWQGTYYGYTF. CDR3 nucleotides: TGTGCCAGCAGTGAATGGCAGGGGACCTACTATGGCTACACCTTC.

A few counts support this clonotype. The chain couples TRBV5-1 to TRBJ1-1; perhaps TRBD1 as D (5 bases). V was shortened by 2 bases and J by 5 bases, with 10 bases between the two germline ends. The CDR3 consists of 13 residues. Germline CDR1 is SGHRS and CDR2 is YFSETQ. The DNA for the CDR3 is TGCGCCAGCAGCTTCGGGGGTGAGACTGAAGCTTTCTTT. Amino acids: CASSFGGETEAFF.

This chain links TRBV20-1 with TRBJ2-3; D unresolved. V was shortened by 3 bases and J by 6 bases, with 16 bases between the two germline ends. Germline CDR1 reads DFQATT; CDR2 reads SNEGSKA (reference sequence). The CDR3 extends over 14 amino acids. The CDR3 DNA reads TGCAGTGCTAGGGCCCCTGTGGGTGCGGATACGCAGTATTTT. Translated: CSARAPVGADTQYF.

At least ten counts were recorded for this clonotype. This chain connects TRBV6-1 to TRBJ1-5; no definite D call. The CDR3 spans 14 residues. Trimming removed 1 base at V and 6 bases at J, with 10 bases between. From germline, CDR1 is MNHNS and CDR2 SASEGT. CDR3 DNA: TGTGCCAGCAGTGAAGAGCGGGGAAGTCAGCCCCAGCATTTT. It specifies CASSEERGSQPQHF.

This chain uses TRBV7-2 with TRBJ2-1, with 11 bases matching TRBD2. V trimming: 1 base; J trimming: 9 bases; junction bases outside the gene matches: 5. Germline CDR1 and CDR2: SGHTA and FQGNSA. The CDR3 contains 15 residues. This CDR3 reads CASSLVAGGYGEQFF. The CDR3 DNA is TGTGCCAGCAGCTTAGTAGCGGGGGGGTATGGTGAGCAGTTCTTC.

The rearrangement joins TRBV7-9 to TRBJ1-2, with 7 bases that match TRBD1. The germline CDR1 and CDR2 sequences are SEHNR and FQNEAQ (reference sequence). CDR3 length equals 14 residues. The ends lost 1 base at V and 8 bases at J; junction bases unmatched: 7. Here the CDR3 reads CASSLEWTGWGYTF. The CDR3 DNA is TGTGCCAGCAGCTTAGAGTGGACAGGATGGGGCTACACCTTC.

This clonotype was observed many times. The chain joins TRBV29-1 to TRBJ2-7; TRBD1 matches at 7 bases. Germline loops: CDR1 SQVTM, CDR2 ANQGSEA. CDR3 length equals 13 residues. The J segment lost 6 bases and the V segment lost 5 bases, leaving 10 bases of the junction unmatched. The CDR3 is CSVIQVGDSEQYF. CDR3 nucleotide sequence: TGCAGCGTTATACAGGTAGGGGACAGCGAGCAGTACTTC.

The rearrangement joins TRBV12-3 or TRBV12-4 to TRBJ1-5; 8 nucleotides align to TRBD1. There are 14 residues in the CDR3. J was trimmed by 6 bases and V by 6 bases; bases with no gene match: 7. CDR3: CASRGQGPRQPQHF. For the CDR3, the DNA is TGTGCCAGCAGAGGACAGGGACCGCGTCAGCCCCAGCATTTT.

This clonotype turned up a few times. The chain combines TRBV6-6 with TRBJ2-1, with D uncertain. The V end was cut by 5 bases, the J end by 5 bases, with 7 bases between. The CDR3 runs to 12 residues. Germline CDR1 and CDR2: MNHNY and SVGAGI (reference sequence). CDR3 region: CASSPGNNEQFF. For the CDR3, the DNA is TGTGCCAGCAGTCCCGGAAACAATGAGCAGTTCTTC.

There are many counts of this clonotype. The chain links TRBV12-3 or TRBV12-4 to TRBJ2-1; a weak D match, TRBD2 (6 bases). V shed 6 bases and J shed 12 bases, with 18 bases lying between them. This CDR3 has 13 amino acids. CDR3 sequence: CASRGSGAEVQFF. CDR3 DNA: TGTGCCAGCAGGGGCTCGGGAGCAGAGGTGCAGTTCTTC.

The chain joins TRBV2 to TRBJ1-1; D may be TRBD1 (5 bases). CDR1 SNHLY and CDR2 FYNNEI come from the germline V gene. The CDR3 has 13 residues. Trimming left V 7 bases short and J 3 bases short, with 12 bases between. CDR3 region: CASIRDRHTEAFF. The DNA for the CDR3 is TGTGCCAGCATTAGAGACAGACACACTGAAGCTTTCTTT.

This clonotype was observed a few times. This sequence joins TRBV6-1 and TRBJ1-1, with 8 bases lining up with TRBD1. With V trimmed by 5 bases and J by 5 bases, 19 bases remained unmatched. The CDR3 runs to 18 residues. Germline assignment: CDR1 MNHNS and CDR2 SASEGT. The CDR3 nucleotides are TGTGCCAGCAGTACCTTGACCGGGACAGGAGGAAGGGGGACTGAAGCTTTCTTT. Translation: CASSTLTGTGGRGTEAFF.

In this sample, this clonotype turned up many times. This chain connects TRBV7-3 to TRBJ2-5, with a possible D match to TRBD1 (5 bases). Per germline, CDR1 SGHTA and CDR2 FQGTGA. With 2 bases removed from V and 2 bases from J, the gap between germline ends came to 24 bases. This CDR3 has 19 amino acids. CDR3 protein: CASSLYPGLGRALQETQYF. The DNA of the CDR3 is TGTGCCAGCAGCTTATACCCAGGCCTTGGCAGGGCCCTACAAGAGACCCAGTACTTC.

This clonotype has only a few counts. This chain links TRBV5-1 with TRBJ2-1; D is unresolved. Deletions cut 4 bases from V and 4 bases from J, with 15 bases between. This CDR3 spans 15 amino acids. Germline V gene data show CDR1 as SGHRS and CDR2 as YFSETQ. The CDR3 sequence: CASSRTIQLYNEQFF. CDR3 bases: TGCGCCAGCAGCCGAACTATCCAACTGTACAATGAGCAGTTCTTC. Looking up the rest from reference TRBV5-1 and TRBJ2-1 gives the full variable domain: KAGVTQTPRYLIKTRGQQVTLSCSPISGHRSVSWYQQTPGQGLQFLFEYFSETQRNKGNFPGRFSGRQFSNSRSEMNVSTLELGDSALYLCASSRTIQLYNEQFFGPGTRLTVL.

The chain is built from TRBV10-3 and TRBJ2-4, with 9 positions matching TRBD1. In germline, CDR1 is ENHRY, CDR2 SYGVKD. The CDR3 sequence is 16 residues long. V dropped 3 bases and J dropped 6; count of bases not matched to a gene: 9. The CDR3 region is CAISDLTGGRANIQYF. CDR3 coding DNA: TGTGCCATCAGTGACTTGACAGGGGGTCGGGCAAACATTCAGTACTTC.

The CDR3 region is CASSPRGQETQYF. CDR3 nucleotide sequence: TGTGCCAGCAGTCCCCGCGGCCAAGAGACCCAGTACTTC. This rearrangement joins TRBV25-1 to TRBJ2-5; unclear D gene. Trimming cost V 5 bases and J 1 base, with 8 bases left between them. Germline V gene lookup returns CDR1 MGHDK and CDR2 SYGVNS. The CDR3 has 13 residues.

V is TRBV4-3 and J is TRBJ1-1, with D maybe TRBD1 (5 bases). Germline values: CDR1 LGHNA, CDR2 YSLEER. The ends were cut back, 2 bases at V and 7 bases at J, with 11 bases in the middle. The CDR3 runs 13 residues. The CDR3 region is CASSQFRQSEAFF. The CDR3 DNA sequence: TGCGCCAGCAGCCAATTTCGACAGAGTGAAGCTTTCTTT.

This sequence joins TRBV7-2 and TRBJ2-5; weak D call: TRBD2 (6 bases). Trimming took 3 bases from V and 7 from J, leaving 15 bases between them. Per germline, CDR1 SGHTA and CDR2 FQGNSA. This CDR3 is built from 14 residues. The CDR3 coding sequence is TGTGCCAGCAGCTTTTTCTCTAGCGAGTGGACCCAGTACTTC. This encodes CASSFFSSEWTQYF.

This clonotype showed up just a few times. The chain is built from TRBV20-1 and TRBJ2-3, with 7 bases identical to TRBD2. Germline V lookup: CDR1 DFQATT, CDR2 SNEGSKA (reference sequence). The V gene end was trimmed by 5 bases and the J gene end by 2 bases; junction bases not matched to a gene: 7. This CDR3 contains 14 residues. The CDR3 loop is CSASVGGDTDTQYF. CDR3 bases: TGCAGTGCTTCGGTGGGGGGGGACACAGATACGCAGTATTTT.

This clonotype came up a few times. V is TRBV10-3 and J is TRBJ2-7, with no clear D. Germline V lookup: CDR1 ENHRY, CDR2 SYGVKD. The CDR3 is 14 amino acids. Trimming shortened V by 6 bases and J by 1 base, and 13 bases separated the two germline ends. The CDR3 DNA is TGTGCCATCAGGGCTGTTGGACCTTCCTACGAGCAGTACTTC. Encoded protein: CAIRAVGPSYEQYF.

Remarks on this clonotype: A clone one base away is much larger, so this may be a read error. V usage is TRBV5-1 and J usage is TRBJ2-5; 8 bases agree with TRBD2. This CDR3 is built from 12 residues. Germline V gene lookup returns CDR1 SGHRS and CDR2 YFSETQ. The CDR3 spells CGSRLAQETQYF. For the CDR3, the DNA is TGCGGCAGTCGACTAGCGCAAGAGACCCAGTACTTC.

There are a few counts of this clonotype. The CDR3 region is CASSLGGGVYNEQFF. The DNA of the CDR3 is TGTGCCAGCAGCTTAGGGGGAGGGGTATACAATGAGCAGTTCTTC. The chain couples TRBV5-4 to TRBJ2-1; D perhaps matches TRBD2 (7 bases). Germline CDR1 and CDR2: SGHNT and YYREEE (reference sequence). Trimming removed 2 bases from V and 4 bases from J, with 13 bases in between. The CDR3 length is 15 residues.